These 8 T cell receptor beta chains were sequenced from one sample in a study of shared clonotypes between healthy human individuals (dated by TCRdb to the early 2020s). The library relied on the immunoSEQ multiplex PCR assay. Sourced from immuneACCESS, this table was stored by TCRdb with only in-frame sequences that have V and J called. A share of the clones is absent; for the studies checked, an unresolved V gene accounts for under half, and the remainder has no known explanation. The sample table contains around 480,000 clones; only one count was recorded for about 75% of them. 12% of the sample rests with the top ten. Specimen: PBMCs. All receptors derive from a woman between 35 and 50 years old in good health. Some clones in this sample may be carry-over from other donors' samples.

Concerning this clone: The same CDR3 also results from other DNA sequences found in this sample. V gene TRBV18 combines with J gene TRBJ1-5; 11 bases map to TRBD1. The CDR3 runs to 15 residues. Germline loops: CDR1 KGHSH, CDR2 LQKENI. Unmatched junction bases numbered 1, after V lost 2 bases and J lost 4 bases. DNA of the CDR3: TGTGCCAGCTCACCAGGGACAGGGGGAAATCAGCCCCAGCATTTT. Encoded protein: CASSPGTGGNQPQHF. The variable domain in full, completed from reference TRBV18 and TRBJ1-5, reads NAGVMQNPRHLVRRRGQEARLRCSPMKGHSHVYWYRQLPEEGLKFMVYLQKENIIDESGMPKERFSAEFPKEGPSILRIQQVVRGDSAAYFCASSPGTGGNQPQHFGDGTRLSIL.

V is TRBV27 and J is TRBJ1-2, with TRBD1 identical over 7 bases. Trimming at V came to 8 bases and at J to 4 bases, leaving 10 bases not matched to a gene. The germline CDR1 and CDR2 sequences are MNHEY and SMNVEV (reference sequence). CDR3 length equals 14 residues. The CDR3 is CASGIPGGSYGYTF. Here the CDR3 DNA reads TGTGCCAGCGGTATCCCAGGGGGATCCTATGGCTACACCTTC.

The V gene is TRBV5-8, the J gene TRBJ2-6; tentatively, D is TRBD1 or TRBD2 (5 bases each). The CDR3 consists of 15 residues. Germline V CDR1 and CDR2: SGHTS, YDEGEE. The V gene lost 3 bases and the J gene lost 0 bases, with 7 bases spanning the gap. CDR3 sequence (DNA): TGTGCCAGCAGCTCGAGGGGCTCTGGGGCCAACGTCCTGACTTTC. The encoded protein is CASSSRGSGANVLTF. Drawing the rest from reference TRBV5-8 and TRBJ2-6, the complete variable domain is EAGVTQSPTHLIKTRGQQATLRCSPISGHTSVYWYQQALGLGLQFLLWYDEGEERNRGNFPPRFSGRQFPNYSSELNVNALELEDSALYLCASSSRGSGANVLTFGAGSRLTVL.

The CDR3 spells CASSLGGVGANRRYGYTF. The CDR3 nucleotides are TGTGCCAGCAGTTTAGGAGGTGTGGGGGCCAATAGACGCTATGGCTACACCTTC. V is TRBV27 and J is TRBJ1-2; TRBD1 might be the D (6 bases). Trimming removed 2 bases from V and 4 bases from J, with 23 bases in between. The germline V gene encodes CDR1 MNHEY and CDR2 SMNVEV (reference sequence). The CDR3 runs 18 residues.

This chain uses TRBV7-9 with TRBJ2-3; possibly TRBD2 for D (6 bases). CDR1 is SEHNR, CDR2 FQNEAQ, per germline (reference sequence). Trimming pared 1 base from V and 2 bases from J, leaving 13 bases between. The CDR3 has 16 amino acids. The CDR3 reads CASSLGGAGPTDTQYF. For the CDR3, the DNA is TGTGCCAGCAGCTTAGGTGGGGCGGGGCCCACAGATACGCAGTATTTT.

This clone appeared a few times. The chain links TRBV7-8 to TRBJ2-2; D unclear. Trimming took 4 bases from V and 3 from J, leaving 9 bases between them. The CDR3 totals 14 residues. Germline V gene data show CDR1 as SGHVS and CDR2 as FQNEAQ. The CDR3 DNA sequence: TGTGCCAGCAGCTGGGATCGGGACACCGGGGAGCTGTTTTTT. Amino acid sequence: CASSWDRDTGELFF.

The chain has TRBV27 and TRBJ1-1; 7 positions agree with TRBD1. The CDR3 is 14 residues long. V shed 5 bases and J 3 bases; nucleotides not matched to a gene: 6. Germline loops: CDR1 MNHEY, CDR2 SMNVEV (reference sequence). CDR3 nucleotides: TGTGCCAGCAGTCCTGGGACAGCACACACTGAAGCTTTCTTT. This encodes CASSPGTAHTEAFF.

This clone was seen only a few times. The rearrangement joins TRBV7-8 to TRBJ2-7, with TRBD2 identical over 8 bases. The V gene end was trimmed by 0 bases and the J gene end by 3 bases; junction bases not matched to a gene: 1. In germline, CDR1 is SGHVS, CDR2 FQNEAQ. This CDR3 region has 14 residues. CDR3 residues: CASSLAAGGYEQYF. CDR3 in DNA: TGTGCCAGCAGCTTAGCTGCGGGAGGCTACGAGCAGTACTTC. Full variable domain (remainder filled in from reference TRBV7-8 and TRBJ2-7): GAGVSQSPRYKVAKRGQDVALRCDPISGHVSLFWYQQALGQGPEFLTYFQNEAQLDKSGLPSDRFFAERPEGSVSTLKIQRTQQEDSAVYLCASSLAAGGYEQYFGPGTRLTVT.